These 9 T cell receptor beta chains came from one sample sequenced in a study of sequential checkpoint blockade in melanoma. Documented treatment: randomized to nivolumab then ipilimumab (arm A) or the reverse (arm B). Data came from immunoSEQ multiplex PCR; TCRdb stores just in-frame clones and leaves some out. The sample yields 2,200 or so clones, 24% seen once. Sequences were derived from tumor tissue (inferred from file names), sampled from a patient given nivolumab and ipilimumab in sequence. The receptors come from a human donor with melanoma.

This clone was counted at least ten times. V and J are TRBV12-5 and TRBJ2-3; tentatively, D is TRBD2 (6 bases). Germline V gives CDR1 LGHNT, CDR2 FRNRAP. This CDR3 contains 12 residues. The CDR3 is CASTPAGDTQYF. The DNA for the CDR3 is TGTGCCAGCACCCCCGCGGGGGATACGCAGTATTTT.

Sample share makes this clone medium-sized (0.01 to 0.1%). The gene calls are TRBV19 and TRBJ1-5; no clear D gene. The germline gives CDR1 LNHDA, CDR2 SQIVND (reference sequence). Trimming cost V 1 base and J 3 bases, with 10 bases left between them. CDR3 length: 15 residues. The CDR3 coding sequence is TGTGCCAGTAGTATAGGGCAACGGGTCAATCAGCCCCAGCATTTT. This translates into CASSIGQRVNQPQHF.

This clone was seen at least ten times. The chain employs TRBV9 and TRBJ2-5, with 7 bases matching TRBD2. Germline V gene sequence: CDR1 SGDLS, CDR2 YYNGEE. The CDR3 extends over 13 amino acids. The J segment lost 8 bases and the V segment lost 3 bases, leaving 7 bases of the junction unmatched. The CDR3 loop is CASSEGGEGTQYF. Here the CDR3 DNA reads TGTGCCAGCAGCGAGGGAGGGGAAGGCACCCAGTACTTC.

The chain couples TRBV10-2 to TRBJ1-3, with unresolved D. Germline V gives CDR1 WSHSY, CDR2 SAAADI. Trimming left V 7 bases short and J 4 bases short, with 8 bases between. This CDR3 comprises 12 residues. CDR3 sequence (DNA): TGCGCCAGCACCCCGTTAGGAAACACCATATATTTT. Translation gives CASTPLGNTIYF.

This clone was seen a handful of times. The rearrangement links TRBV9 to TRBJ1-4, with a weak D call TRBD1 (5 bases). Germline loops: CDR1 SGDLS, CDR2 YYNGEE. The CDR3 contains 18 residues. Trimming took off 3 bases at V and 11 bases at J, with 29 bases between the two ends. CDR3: CASSANSNGAEKIGKLFF. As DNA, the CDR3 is TGTGCCAGCAGCGCAAACTCAAACGGGGCGGAGAAAATTGGGAAACTGTTTTTT.

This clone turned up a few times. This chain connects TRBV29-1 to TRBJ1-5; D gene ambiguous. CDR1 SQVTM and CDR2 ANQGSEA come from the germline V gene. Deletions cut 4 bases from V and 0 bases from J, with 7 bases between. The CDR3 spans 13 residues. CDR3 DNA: TGCAGCGTTGCCAGTTATAGCAATCAGCCCCAGCATTTT. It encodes CSVASYSNQPQHF.

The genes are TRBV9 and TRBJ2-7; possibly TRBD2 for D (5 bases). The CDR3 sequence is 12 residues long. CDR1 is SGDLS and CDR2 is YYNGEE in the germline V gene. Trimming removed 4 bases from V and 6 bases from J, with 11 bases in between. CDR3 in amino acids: CASSSGAGEQYF. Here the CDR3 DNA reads TGTGCCAGCAGCTCCGGCGCGGGCGAGCAGTACTTC.

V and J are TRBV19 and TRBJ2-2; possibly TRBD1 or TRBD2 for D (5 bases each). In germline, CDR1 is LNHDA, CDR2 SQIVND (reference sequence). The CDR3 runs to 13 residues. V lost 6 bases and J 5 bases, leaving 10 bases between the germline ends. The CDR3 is CASRTGRTGELFF. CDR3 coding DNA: TGTGCCAGTAGAACGGGACGGACCGGGGAGCTGTTTTTT.

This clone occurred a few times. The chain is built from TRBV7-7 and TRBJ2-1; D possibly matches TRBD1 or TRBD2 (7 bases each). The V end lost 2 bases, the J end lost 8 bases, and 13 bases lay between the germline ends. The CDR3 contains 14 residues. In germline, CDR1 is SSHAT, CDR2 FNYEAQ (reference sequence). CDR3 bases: TGTGCCAGCAGCTTATCAGGGGGGGGCGATGAGCAGTTCTTC. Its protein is CASSLSGGGDEQFF.